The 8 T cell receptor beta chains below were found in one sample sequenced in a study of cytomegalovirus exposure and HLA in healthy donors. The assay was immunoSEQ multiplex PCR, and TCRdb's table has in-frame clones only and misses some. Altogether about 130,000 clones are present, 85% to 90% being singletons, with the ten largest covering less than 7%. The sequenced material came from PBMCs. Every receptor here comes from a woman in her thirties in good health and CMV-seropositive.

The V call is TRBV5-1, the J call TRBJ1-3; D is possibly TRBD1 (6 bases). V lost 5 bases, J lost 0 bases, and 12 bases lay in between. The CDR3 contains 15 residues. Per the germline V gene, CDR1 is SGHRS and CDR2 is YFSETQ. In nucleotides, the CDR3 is TGCGCCAGCAGTCTCGGGACACTCTCTGGAAACACCATATATTTT. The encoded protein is CASSLGTLSGNTIYF.

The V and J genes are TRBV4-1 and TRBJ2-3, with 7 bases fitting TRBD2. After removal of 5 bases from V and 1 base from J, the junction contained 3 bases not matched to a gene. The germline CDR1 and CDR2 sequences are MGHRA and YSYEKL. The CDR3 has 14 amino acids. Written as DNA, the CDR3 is TGCGCCAGCAGCGCGGGAGCCCGCACAGATACGCAGTATTTT. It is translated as CASSAGARTDTQYF.

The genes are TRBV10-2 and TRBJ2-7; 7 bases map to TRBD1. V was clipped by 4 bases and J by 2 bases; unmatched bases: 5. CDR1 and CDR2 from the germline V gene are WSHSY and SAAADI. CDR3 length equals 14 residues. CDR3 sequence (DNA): TGCGCCAGCAGTGCCGGGACAGACACCTACGAGCAGTACTTC. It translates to CASSAGTDTYEQYF.

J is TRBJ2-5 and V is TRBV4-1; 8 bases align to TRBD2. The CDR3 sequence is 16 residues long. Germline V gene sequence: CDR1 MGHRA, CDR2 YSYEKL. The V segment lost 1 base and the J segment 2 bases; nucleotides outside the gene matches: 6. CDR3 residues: CASSQGTSRFQETQYF. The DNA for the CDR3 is TGCGCCAGCAGCCAAGGGACTAGCAGATTTCAAGAGACCCAGTACTTC.

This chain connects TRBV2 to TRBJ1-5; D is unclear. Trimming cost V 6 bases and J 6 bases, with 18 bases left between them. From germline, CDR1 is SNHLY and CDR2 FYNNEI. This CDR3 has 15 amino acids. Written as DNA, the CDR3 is TGTGCCAGCAGCCCCCGGGCCAAAAGCGGTCAGCCCCAGCATTTT. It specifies CASSPRAKSGQPQHF.

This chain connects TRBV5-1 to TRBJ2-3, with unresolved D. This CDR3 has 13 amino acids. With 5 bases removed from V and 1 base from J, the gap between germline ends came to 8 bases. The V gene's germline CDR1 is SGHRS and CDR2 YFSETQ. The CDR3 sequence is CASSRGGTDTQYF. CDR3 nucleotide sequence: TGCGCCAGCAGTCGAGGTGGCACAGATACGCAGTATTTT.

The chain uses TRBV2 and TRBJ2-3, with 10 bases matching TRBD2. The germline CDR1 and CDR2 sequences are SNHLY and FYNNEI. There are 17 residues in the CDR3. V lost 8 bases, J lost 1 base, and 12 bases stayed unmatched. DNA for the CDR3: TGTGCCAGCGAGGGGTTGGGGCTAGCGGGAGGCACAGATACGCAGTATTTT. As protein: CASEGLGLAGGTDTQYF. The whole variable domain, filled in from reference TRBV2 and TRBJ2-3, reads EPEVTQTPSHQVTQMGQEVILRCVPISNHLYFYWYRQILGQKVEFLVSFYNNEISEKSEIFDDQFSVERPDGSNFTLKIRSTKLEDSAMYFCASEGLGLAGGTDTQYFGPGTRLTVL.

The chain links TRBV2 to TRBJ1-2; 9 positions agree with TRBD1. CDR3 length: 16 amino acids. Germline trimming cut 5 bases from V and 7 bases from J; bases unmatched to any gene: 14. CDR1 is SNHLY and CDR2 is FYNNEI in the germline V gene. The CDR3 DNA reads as TGTGCCAGCAGTTGGACAGGGGCGAAAAGATGGAGTGGCTACACCTTC. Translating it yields CASSWTGAKRWSGYTF.